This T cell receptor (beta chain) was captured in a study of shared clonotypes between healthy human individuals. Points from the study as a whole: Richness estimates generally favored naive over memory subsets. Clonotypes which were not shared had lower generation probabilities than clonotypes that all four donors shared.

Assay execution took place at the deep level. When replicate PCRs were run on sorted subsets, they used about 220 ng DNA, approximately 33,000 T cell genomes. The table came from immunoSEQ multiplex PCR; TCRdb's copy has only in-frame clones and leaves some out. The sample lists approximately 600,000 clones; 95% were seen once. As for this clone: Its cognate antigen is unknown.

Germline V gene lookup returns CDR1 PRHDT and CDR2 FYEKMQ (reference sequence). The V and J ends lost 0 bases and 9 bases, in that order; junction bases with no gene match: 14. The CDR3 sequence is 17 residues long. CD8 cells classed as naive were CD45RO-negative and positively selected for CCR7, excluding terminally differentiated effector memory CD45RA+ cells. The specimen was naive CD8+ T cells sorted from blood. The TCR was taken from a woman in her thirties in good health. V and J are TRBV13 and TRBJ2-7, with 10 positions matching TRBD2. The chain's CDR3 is CASSLGPGGTSGMVQYF. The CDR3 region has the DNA TGTGCCAGCAGCTTAGGACCGGGGGGCACTAGCGGGATGGTGCAGTACTTC.